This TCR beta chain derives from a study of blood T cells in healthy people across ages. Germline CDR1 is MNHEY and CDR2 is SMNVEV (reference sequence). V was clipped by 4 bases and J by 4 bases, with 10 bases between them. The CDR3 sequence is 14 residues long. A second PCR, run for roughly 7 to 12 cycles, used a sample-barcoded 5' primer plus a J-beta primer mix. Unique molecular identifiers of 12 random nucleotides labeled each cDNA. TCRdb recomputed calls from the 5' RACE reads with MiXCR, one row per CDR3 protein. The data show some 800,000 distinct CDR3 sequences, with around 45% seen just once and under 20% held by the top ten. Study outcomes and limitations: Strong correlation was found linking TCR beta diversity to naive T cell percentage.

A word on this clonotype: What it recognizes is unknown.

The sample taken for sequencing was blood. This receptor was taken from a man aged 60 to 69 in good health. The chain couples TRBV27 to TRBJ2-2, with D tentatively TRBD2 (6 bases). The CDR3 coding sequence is TGTGCCAGCAGTTGGGGAGGTGGCACCGGGGAGCTGTTTTTT. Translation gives CASSWGGGTGELFF.